Listed below are T cell receptor beta chains from one sample, sequenced in a study of blood T cells in healthy people across ages. TCRdb re-analysed the 5' RACE reads in MiXCR, keeping a single row per CDR3 protein. The table includes around 800,000 distinct CDR3 sequences, 40% to 50% detected once. Material for sequencing was blood. These receptors originate from a man aged 55-75 years in good health. CDR3s include the opening cysteine and the closing phenylalanine or tryptophan. Fields, in order: V gene, J gene, clone size, D gene, CDR3 DNA, CDR3 protein. The D gene is left open where the match is weak. Rows may omit the clone size; those that give it use once, few, many or a size class.

V gene: TRBV28; J gene: TRBJ1-2; clone size: .; D gene: TRBD1; CDR3 DNA: TGTGCCAGCAGTAGGACAGGGACGGACGGCTACACCTTC; CDR3 protein: CASSRTGTDGYTF
V gene: TRBV6-1; J gene: TRBJ1-1; clone size: .; D gene: .; CDR3 DNA: TGTGCCAGCAGTGAAGCGGGCTGGAACACTGAAGCTTTCTTT; CDR3 protein: CASSEAGWNTEAFF
V gene: TRBV7-9; J gene: TRBJ2-7; clone size: .; D gene: .; CDR3 DNA: TGTGCCAGCGGCCAAAGGACGGACCCCTACGAGCAGTACTTC; CDR3 protein: CASGQRTDPYEQYF
V gene: TRBV11-3; J gene: TRBJ2-1; clone size: .; D gene: TRBD2; CDR3 DNA: TGTGCCAGCAGTCAAACTAGCGACCGCTCCTACAATGAGCAGTTCTTC; CDR3 protein: CASSQTSDRSYNEQFF
V gene: TRBV3-1; J gene: TRBJ1-6; clone size: .; D gene: .; CDR3 DNA: TGTGCCAGCAGCCAAGTACGGGAGTCACCCCTCCACTTT; CDR3 protein: CASSQVRESPLHF
V gene: TRBV9; J gene: TRBJ2-5; clone size: few; D gene: TRBD2; CDR3 DNA: TGTGCCAGCAGCGTGGGCGGGGGAGAAGAGACCCAGTACTTC; CDR3 protein: CASSVGGGEETQYF
V gene: TRBV10-3; J gene: TRBJ1-6; clone size: .; D gene: .; CDR3 DNA: TGTGCCATCAGCCGACAGGCAACCTATAATTCACCCCTCCACTTT; CDR3 protein: CAISRQATYNSPLHF
V gene: TRBV11-2; J gene: TRBJ2-1; clone size: once; D gene: .; CDR3 DNA: TGTGCCAGCACCCCAGGGACGAGCGGGCTCGATGAGCAGTTCTTC; CDR3 protein: CASTPGTSGLDEQFF
V gene: TRBV6-6; J gene: TRBJ1-2; clone size: .; D gene: .; CDR3 DNA: TGTGCCAGCAGTTACTCGAACCCAGGGAACTATGGCTACACCTTC; CDR3 protein: CASSYSNPGNYGYTF
V gene: TRBV20-1; J gene: TRBJ2-7; clone size: .; D gene: .; CDR3 DNA: TGCAGTATTCCGGGGCCCGGGGAACTCTACGAGCAGTACTTC; CDR3 protein: CSIPGPGELYEQYF
V gene: TRBV5-4; J gene: TRBJ2-1; clone size: few; D gene: .; CDR3 DNA: TGTGCCAGCAGCCCCGGGGGACAGTCTTACAATGAGCAGTTCTTC; CDR3 protein: CASSPGGQSYNEQFF
V gene: TRBV7-9; J gene: TRBJ2-2; clone size: .; D gene: TRBD2; CDR3 DNA: TGTGCCAGCAGCTTCAGGCGGGGGAGCAACACCGGGGAGCTGTTTTTT; CDR3 protein: CASSFRRGSNTGELFF
V gene: TRBV12-3/TRBV12-4; J gene: TRBJ1-3; clone size: .; D gene: .; CDR3 DNA: TGTGCCAGCAGTTTGGTCGGGAGTGGAAACACCATATATTTT; CDR3 protein: CASSLVGSGNTIYF
V gene: TRBV7-2; J gene: TRBJ2-7; clone size: .; D gene: TRBD1; CDR3 DNA: TGTGCCAGCAGTTCTCCGGGACAGAGTCACGAGCAGTACTTC; CDR3 protein: CASSSPGQSHEQYF
V gene: TRBV5-4; J gene: TRBJ2-7; clone size: once; D gene: TRBD2; CDR3 DNA: TGTGCCAGCAGCTTGCGTGTGACTAGCGGGGGGGCGGCCTACGAGCAGTACTTC; CDR3 protein: CASSLRVTSGGAAYEQYF
V gene: TRBV30; J gene: TRBJ1-1; clone size: few; D gene: .; CDR3 DNA: TGTGCCTGGAGAAGCAACCTGAACACTGAAGCTTTCTTT; CDR3 protein: CAWRSNLNTEAFF
V gene: TRBV20-1; J gene: TRBJ2-7; clone size: .; D gene: .; CDR3 DNA: TGCAGTGCTATCCTCGTCCGGCCGGGAGAGCAGTACTTC; CDR3 protein: CSAILVRPGEQYF
V gene: TRBV7-8; J gene: TRBJ1-4; clone size: .; D gene: .; CDR3 DNA: TGTGCCAGCAGCCCGGGGATATTGACAGAAAATGAAAAACTGTTTTTT; CDR3 protein: CASSPGILTENEKLFF
V gene: TRBV7-2; J gene: TRBJ2-3; clone size: .; D gene: TRBD2; CDR3 DNA: TGTGCCAGCAGCTTACTGGGCGGGGGATCTGATACGCAGTATTTT; CDR3 protein: CASSLLGGGSDTQYF
V gene: TRBV3-1; J gene: TRBJ2-1; clone size: .; D gene: TRBD2; CDR3 DNA: TGTGCCAGCAGCCAAGGATGGGCGGGGGGGGGCTATGAGCAGTTCTTC; CDR3 protein: CASSQGWAGGGYEQFF
V gene: TRBV7-9; J gene: TRBJ2-2; clone size: few; D gene: .; CDR3 DNA: TGTGCCAGCAGCCCACGGTCCGGGGAGCTGTTTTTT; CDR3 protein: CASSPRSGELFF
V gene: TRBV12-3/TRBV12-4; J gene: TRBJ2-7; clone size: few; D gene: .; CDR3 DNA: TGTGCCAGCAGTTTACCGCGGTTGGGCCTCTACGAGCAGTACTTC; CDR3 protein: CASSLPRLGLYEQYF
V gene: TRBV20-1; J gene: TRBJ2-7; clone size: few; D gene: TRBD1; CDR3 DNA: TGCAGTACTAGGGGACAGGGAGAATACGAGCAGTACTTC; CDR3 protein: CSTRGQGEYEQYF
V gene: TRBV6-6; J gene: TRBJ1-1; clone size: .; D gene: TRBD1; CDR3 DNA: TGTGCCAGCAGCACAGAAGGGGGCGCTTGGACTGAAGCTTTCTTT; CDR3 protein: CASSTEGGAWTEAFF
V gene: TRBV20-1; J gene: TRBJ1-5; clone size: .; D gene: .; CDR3 DNA: TGCAGTGCTTTCCGCGGGGGAGATCAGCCCCAGCATTTT; CDR3 protein: CSAFRGGDQPQHF
V gene: TRBV20-1; J gene: TRBJ1-6; clone size: .; D gene: TRBD1; CDR3 DNA: TGCAGTGCTAGACTTCCGGGACAGGGCTCTTCACCCCTCCACTTT; CDR3 protein: CSARLPGQGSSPLHF
V gene: TRBV7-2; J gene: TRBJ2-3; clone size: few; D gene: TRBD1; CDR3 DNA: TGTGCCAGCAGCTTACGCCAGGGGGCGCCGGGAGATACGCAGTATTTT; CDR3 protein: CASSLRQGAPGDTQYF
V gene: TRBV9; J gene: TRBJ2-7; clone size: few; D gene: .; CDR3 DNA: TGTGCCAGCAGCGTAGGGGACAAAACCTACGAGCAGTACTTC; CDR3 protein: CASSVGDKTYEQYF
V gene: TRBV6-5; J gene: TRBJ2-1; clone size: .; D gene: TRBD2; CDR3 DNA: TGTGCCAGCAGTTACTCAACGGGAGGCCTCTACAATGAGCAGTTCTTC; CDR3 protein: CASSYSTGGLYNEQFF
V gene: TRBV5-4; J gene: TRBJ2-5; clone size: many; D gene: TRBD2; CDR3 DNA: TGTGCCAGCAGCTTGGTGTCTAGCGGCAGACTAGAGACCCAGTACTTC; CDR3 protein: CASSLVSSGRLETQYF
V gene: TRBV14; J gene: TRBJ2-1; clone size: few; D gene: .; CDR3 DNA: TGTGCCAGCAGCCAAGATCTAAGCGGACCATTCAATGAGCAGTTCTTC; CDR3 protein: CASSQDLSGPFNEQFF
V gene: TRBV5-1; J gene: TRBJ2-4; clone size: .; D gene: TRBD2; CDR3 DNA: TGCACCAGCGGTCCAGGGGCTAGCGGGATGGCCAAAAACATTCAGTACTTC; CDR3 protein: CTSGPGASGMAKNIQYF